Sequencing of this T cell receptor beta chain was carried out in a study of T cell responses to AZD1222 COVID-19 vaccine. The CDR3 has 15 amino acids. V lost 6 bases to trimming and J lost 0 bases, with 12 bases between them. Per germline, CDR1 MNHEY and CDR2 SVGEGT. In its sample, this clone was seen a few times. Profiling relied on immunoSEQ multiplex PCR, and the TCRdb table lists in-frame clones only, not all of them. This table holds under 200,000 clones, roughly nine tenths found once. The TCR sequence derives from an adult who received the AZD1222 COVID-19 vaccine. V is TRBV6-2 or TRBV6-3 and J is TRBJ1-3; a weak D match, TRBD1 (5 bases). The material was peripheral blood, obtained 28 days after the second AZD1222 dose. CDR3 loop: CASSRDWSSGNTIYF. The CDR3 nucleotides are TGTGCCAGCAGCCGGGACTGGAGCTCTGGAAACACCATATATTTT.